Shown below are 9 T cell receptor beta chains from a single sample sequenced in a study of CD4+ T cells in melanoma. Sequencing was performed with immunoSEQ multiplex PCR; in TCRdb, only in-frame clones are kept and a portion is missing. This table holds approximately 20,000 clones, 83% found once. Material: cells from a culture (not recorded whether cultured in vitro). All receptors come from a human donor with melanoma.

This clone was observed a few times. The chain joins TRBV15 to TRBJ2-3; D ambiguous. Trimming took 1 base from V and 6 from J, leaving 14 bases between them. This CDR3 is built from 15 residues. Germline V lookup: CDR1 LNHNV, CDR2 YYDKDF (reference sequence). CDR3 loop: CATSRGLQLQDTQYF. The CDR3, as DNA: TGTGCCACCAGCAGAGGACTGCAACTACAGGATACGCAGTATTTT. Supplemented by reference TRBV15 and TRBJ2-3, the full variable domain reads DAMVIQNPRYQVTQFGKPVTLSCSQTLNHNVMYWYQQKSSQAPKLLFHYYDKDFNNEADTPDNFQSRRPNTSFCFLDIRSPGLGDTAMYLCATSRGLQLQDTQYFGPGTRLTVL.

The V gene is TRBV10-3, the J gene TRBJ1-5; D unresolved. There are 13 residues in the CDR3. Trimming left V 2 bases short and J 6 bases short, with 8 bases between. The germline V gene encodes CDR1 ENHRY and CDR2 SYGVKD. CDR3 DNA sequence: TGTGCCATCAGTGAGAGTCGGGGTCAGCCCCAGCATTTT. Translated, it gives CAISESRGQPQHF.

V and J are TRBV10-1 and TRBJ2-3, with 7 bases identical to TRBD2. Germline CDR1 WNHNN, CDR2 SYGVQD (reference sequence). This CDR3 spans 17 amino acids. V lost 4 bases, J lost 2 bases, and 12 bases stayed unmatched. This CDR3 reads CASSGKGLGTITDTQYF. The CDR3 DNA reads TGCGCCAGCAGTGGGAAGGGACTCGGGACTATCACAGATACGCAGTATTTT.

Regarding this clone: Other DNA variants within this sample encode the same CDR3. The genes are TRBV15 and TRBJ2-5; D is ambiguous. This CDR3 region has 14 residues. V was shortened by 6 bases and J by 2 bases, with 13 bases between the two germline ends. The germline V gene has CDR1 LNHNV and CDR2 YYDKDF (reference sequence). The CDR3 loop reads CATSIRDPQETQYF. In DNA form, the CDR3 reads TGTGCCACCAGTATCCGAGACCCGCAAGAGACCCAGTACTTC.

This sequence joins TRBV11-1 and TRBJ2-1; 10 bases line up with TRBD2. The V gene's germline CDR1 is SGHAT and CDR2 FQDESV (reference sequence). The CDR3 totals 17 residues. V lost 5 bases to trimming and J lost 3 bases; unmatched junction nucleotides: 10. The CDR3 coding sequence is TGTGCCAGCAGCCGTCAGACCCTAGCGGGGGACTACAATGAGCAGTTCTTC. Its translation is CASSRQTLAGDYNEQFF.

As to this clone: This CDR3 is also generated by other DNA sequences in the sample. This chain connects TRBV4-1 to TRBJ2-1; D is perhaps TRBD1 (6 bases). Germline-derived CDR1 and CDR2 are MGHRA and YSYEKL. CDR3 length: 14 residues. The V and J ends lost 0 bases and 6 bases respectively, with 9 bases between them. The CDR3 is CASSQEGTRNEQFF. Here the CDR3 DNA reads TGCGCCAGCAGCCAAGAAGGGACACGCAATGAGCAGTTCTTC.

This clone was counted once. The chain joins TRBV7-8 to TRBJ1-3, with D hard to call. The CDR3 has 16 amino acids. Germline V CDR1 and CDR2: SGHVS, FQNEAQ. Trimming removed 3 bases at V and 0 bases at J, with 12 bases between. CDR3 sequence: CASSFSVGPSGNTIYF. CDR3 in DNA: TGTGCCAGCAGCTTTTCGGTGGGCCCCTCTGGAAACACCATATATTTT.

This chain joins TRBV18 and TRBJ2-7, with 8 nucleotides matching TRBD1. This CDR3 has 15 residues. Looked up from germline, CDR1 is KGHSH and CDR2 is LQKENI. Trimming at V came to 0 bases and at J to 4 bases, leaving 5 bases not matched to a gene. The CDR3 DNA reads TGTGCCAGCTCACCACCGCAGGGGGCGGCGTACGAGCAGTACTTC. Its protein is CASSPPQGAAYEQYF. The full variable domain, with the rest looked up from reference TRBV18 and TRBJ2-7, is NAGVMQNPRHLVRRRGQEARLRCSPMKGHSHVYWYRQLPEEGLKFMVYLQKENIIDESGMPKERFSAEFPKEGPSILRIQQVVRGDSAAYFCASSPPQGAAYEQYFGPGTRLTVT.

This clone was seen just once. V and J are TRBV11-2 and TRBJ1-4; D may be TRBD1 (5 bases). V lost 5 bases and J lost 8, with 15 bases in between. The germline V gene has CDR1 SGHAT and CDR2 FQNNGV. This CDR3 has 14 residues. Written as DNA, the CDR3 is TGTGCCAGCAGCCTATCCCCGGGGCAGGAAAAACTGTTTTTT. Protein sequence: CASSLSPGQEKLFF.